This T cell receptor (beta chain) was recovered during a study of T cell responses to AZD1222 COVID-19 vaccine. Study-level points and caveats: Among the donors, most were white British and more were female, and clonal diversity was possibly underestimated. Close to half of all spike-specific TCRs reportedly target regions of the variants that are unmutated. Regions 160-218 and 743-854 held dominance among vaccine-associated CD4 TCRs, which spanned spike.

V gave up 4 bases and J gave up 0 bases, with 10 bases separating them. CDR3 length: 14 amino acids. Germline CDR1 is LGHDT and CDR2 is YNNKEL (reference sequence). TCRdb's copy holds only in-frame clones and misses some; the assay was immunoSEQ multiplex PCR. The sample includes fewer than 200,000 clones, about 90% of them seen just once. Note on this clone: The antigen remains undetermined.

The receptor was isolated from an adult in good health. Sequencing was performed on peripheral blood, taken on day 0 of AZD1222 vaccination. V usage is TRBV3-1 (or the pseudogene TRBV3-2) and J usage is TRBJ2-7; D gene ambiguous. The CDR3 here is CASSPLRSSYEQYF. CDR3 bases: TGTGCCAGCAGCCCGCTCCGCTCCTCCTACGAGCAGTACTTC.